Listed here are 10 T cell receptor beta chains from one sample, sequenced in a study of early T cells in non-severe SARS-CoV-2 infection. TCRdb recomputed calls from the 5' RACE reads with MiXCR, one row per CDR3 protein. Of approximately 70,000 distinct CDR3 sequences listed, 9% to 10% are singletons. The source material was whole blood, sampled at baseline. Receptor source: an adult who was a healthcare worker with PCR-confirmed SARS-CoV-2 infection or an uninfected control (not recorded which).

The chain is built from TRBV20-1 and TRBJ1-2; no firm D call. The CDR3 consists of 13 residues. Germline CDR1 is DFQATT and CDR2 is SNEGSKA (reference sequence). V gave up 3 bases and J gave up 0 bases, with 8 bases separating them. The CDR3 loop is CSASPTANYGYTF. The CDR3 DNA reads TGCAGTGCTAGCCCAACAGCTAACTATGGCTACACCTTC.

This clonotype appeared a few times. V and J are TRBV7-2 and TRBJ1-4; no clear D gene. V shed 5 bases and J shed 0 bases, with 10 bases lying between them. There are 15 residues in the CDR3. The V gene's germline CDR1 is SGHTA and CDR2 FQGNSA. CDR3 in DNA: TGTGCCAGCAGCCCAGAGTTAGCAACTAATGAAAAACTGTTTTTT. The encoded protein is CASSPELATNEKLFF.

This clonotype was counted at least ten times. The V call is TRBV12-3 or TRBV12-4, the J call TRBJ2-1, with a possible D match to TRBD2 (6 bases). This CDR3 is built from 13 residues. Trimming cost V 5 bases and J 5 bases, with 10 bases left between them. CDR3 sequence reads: CASSRGIDNEQFF. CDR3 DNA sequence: TGTGCCAGCAGTCGCGGGATCGACAATGAGCAGTTCTTC.

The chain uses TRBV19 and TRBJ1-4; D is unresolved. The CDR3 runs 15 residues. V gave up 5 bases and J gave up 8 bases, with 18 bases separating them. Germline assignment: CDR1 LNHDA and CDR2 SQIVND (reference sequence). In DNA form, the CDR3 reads TGTGCCAGTAGTGCCTGGACGGGTGAGGAGGAAAAACTGTTTTTT. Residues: CASSAWTGEEEKLFF.

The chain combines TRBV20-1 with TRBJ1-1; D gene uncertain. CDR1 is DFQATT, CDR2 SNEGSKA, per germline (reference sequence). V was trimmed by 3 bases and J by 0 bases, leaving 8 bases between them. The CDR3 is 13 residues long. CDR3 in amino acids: CSASRSLNTEAFF. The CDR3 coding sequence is TGCAGTGCTAGTCGCAGCCTGAACACTGAAGCTTTCTTT.

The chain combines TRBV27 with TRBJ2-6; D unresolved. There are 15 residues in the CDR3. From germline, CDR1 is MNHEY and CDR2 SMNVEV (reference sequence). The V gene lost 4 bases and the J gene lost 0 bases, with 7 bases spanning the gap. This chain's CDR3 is CASSSFYSGANVLTF. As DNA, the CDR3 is TGTGCCAGCAGTTCCTTTTACTCTGGGGCCAACGTCCTGACTTTC.

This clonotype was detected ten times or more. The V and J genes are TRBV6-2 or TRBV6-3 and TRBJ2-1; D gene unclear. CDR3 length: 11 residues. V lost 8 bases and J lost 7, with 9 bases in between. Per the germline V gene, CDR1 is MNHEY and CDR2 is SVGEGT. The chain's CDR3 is CASGYGNEQFF. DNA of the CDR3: TGTGCCAGCGGGTACGGGAATGAGCAGTTCTTC.

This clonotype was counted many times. CDR3 sequence: CATSTGTQETQYF. The CDR3 DNA sequence: TGTGCCACCTCGACAGGGACTCAAGAGACCCAGTACTTC. The rearrangement uses TRBV10-3 and TRBJ2-5, with D possibly matching TRBD1 (7 bases). This CDR3 contains 13 residues. Germline loops: CDR1 ENHRY, CDR2 SYGVKD. Between the trimmed V and J ends, which lost 10 bases and 2 bases, there was a span of 14 bases.

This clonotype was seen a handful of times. CDR3: CASSDQGGSQPQHF. The CDR3 DNA follows: TGTGCCAGCAGTGACCAGGGGGGAAGTCAGCCCCAGCATTTT. This chain joins TRBV2 and TRBJ1-5; 7 bases are a match to TRBD1. The CDR3 loop spans 14 amino acids. Per germline, CDR1 SNHLY and CDR2 FYNNEI. Losses at the gene ends were 3 bases for V and 6 bases for J; bases not matched to a gene: 5.

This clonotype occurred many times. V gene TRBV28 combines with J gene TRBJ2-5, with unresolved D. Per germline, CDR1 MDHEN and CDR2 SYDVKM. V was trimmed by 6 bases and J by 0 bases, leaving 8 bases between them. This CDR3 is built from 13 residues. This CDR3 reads CASRTRNQETQYF. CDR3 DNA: TGTGCCAGCAGAACGCGGAACCAAGAGACCCAGTACTTC.